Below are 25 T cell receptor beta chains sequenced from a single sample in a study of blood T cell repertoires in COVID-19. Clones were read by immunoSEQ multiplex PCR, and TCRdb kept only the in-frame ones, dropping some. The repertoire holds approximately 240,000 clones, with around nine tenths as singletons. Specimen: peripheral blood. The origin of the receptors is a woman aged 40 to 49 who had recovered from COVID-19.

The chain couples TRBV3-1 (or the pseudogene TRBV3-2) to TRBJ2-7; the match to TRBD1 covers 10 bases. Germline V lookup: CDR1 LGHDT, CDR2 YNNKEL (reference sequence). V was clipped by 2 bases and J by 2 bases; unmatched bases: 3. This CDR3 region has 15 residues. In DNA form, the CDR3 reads TGTGCCAGCAGCCAACCCGACAGGGGGCCCTACGAGCAGTACTTC. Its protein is CASSQPDRGPYEQYF.

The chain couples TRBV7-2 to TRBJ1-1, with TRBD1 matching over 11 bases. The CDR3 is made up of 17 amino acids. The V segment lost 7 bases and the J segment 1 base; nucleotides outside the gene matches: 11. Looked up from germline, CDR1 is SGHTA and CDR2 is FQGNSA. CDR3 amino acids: CASTLFRDRGTNTEAFF. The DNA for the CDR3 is TGTGCCAGCACCCTATTCCGGGACAGGGGGACGAACACTGAAGCTTTCTTT. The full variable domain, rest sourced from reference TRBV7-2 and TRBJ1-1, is GAGVSQSPSNKVTEKGKDVELRCDPISGHTALYWYRQSLGQGLEFLIYFQGNSAPDKSGLPSDRFSAERTGGSVSTLTIQRTQQEDSAVYLCASTLFRDRGTNTEAFFGQGTRLTVV.

DNA for the CDR3: TGTGCCAGCAGCGGCAGGACTAGCGGAGGAAACCAAGAGACCCAGTACTTC. Translated, it gives CASSGRTSGGNQETQYF. The chain links TRBV9 to TRBJ2-5; 10 bases line up with TRBD2. V trimming: 3 bases; J trimming: 0 bases; junction bases outside the gene matches: 8. This CDR3 is 17 amino acids long. CDR1 and CDR2 from the germline V gene are SGDLS and YYNGEE.

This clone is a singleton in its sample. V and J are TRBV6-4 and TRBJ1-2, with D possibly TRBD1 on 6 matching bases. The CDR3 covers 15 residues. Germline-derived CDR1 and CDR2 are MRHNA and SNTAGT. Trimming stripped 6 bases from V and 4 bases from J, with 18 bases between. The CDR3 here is CASSPDRFGIYGYTF. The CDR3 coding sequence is TGTGCCAGCAGCCCTGACAGGTTTGGGATCTATGGCTACACCTTC.

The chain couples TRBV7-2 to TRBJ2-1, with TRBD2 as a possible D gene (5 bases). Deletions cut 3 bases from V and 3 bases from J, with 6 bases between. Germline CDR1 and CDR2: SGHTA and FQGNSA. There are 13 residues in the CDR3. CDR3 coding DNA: TGTGCCAGCAGCTTTAGCGTCTACAATGAGCAGTTCTTC. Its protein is CASSFSVYNEQFF.

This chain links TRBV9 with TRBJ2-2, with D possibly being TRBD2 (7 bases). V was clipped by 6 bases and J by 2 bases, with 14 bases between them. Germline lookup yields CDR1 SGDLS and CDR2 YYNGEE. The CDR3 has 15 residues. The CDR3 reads CASTEGGLNTGELFF. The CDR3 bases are TGTGCCAGCACCGAGGGGGGGCTTAACACCGGGGAGCTGTTTTTT.

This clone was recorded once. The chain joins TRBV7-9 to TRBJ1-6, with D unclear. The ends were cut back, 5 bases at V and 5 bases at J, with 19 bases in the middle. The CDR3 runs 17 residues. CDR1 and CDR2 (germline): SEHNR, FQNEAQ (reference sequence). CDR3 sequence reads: CASSERVPESNNSPLHF. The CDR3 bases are TGTGCCAGCAGCGAACGAGTACCGGAGTCCAATAATTCACCCCTCCACTTT.

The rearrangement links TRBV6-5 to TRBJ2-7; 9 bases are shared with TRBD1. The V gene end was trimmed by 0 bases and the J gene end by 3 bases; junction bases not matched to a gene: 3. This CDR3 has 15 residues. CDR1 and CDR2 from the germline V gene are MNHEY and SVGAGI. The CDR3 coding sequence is TGTGCCAGCAGTTACTCGGGACAGGGAATCTACGAGCAGTACTTC. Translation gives CASSYSGQGIYEQYF.

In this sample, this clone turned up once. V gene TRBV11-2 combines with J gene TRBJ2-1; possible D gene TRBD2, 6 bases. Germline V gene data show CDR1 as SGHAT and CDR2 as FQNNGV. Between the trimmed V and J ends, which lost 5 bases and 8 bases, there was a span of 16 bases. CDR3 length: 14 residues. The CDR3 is CASSPLTSFDEQFF. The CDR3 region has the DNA TGTGCCAGCAGCCCTTTGACTAGTTTCGATGAGCAGTTCTTC.

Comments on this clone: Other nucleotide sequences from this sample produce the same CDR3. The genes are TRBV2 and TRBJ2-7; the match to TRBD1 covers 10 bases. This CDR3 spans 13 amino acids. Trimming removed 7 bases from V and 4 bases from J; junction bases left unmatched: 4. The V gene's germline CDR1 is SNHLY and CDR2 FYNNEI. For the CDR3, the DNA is TGTGCCAGCAACCGGGACAGGGGTTACGAGCAGTACTTC. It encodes CASNRDRGYEQYF.

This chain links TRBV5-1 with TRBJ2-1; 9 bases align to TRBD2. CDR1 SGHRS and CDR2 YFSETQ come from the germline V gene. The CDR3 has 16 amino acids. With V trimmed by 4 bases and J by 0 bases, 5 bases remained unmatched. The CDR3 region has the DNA TGCGCCAGCAGCCCACTAGCGGGTAACTCCTACAATGAGCAGTTCTTC. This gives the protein CASSPLAGNSYNEQFF.

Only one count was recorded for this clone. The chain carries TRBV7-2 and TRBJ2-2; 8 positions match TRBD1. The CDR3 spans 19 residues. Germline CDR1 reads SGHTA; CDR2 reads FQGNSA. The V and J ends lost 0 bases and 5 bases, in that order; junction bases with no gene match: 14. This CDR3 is CASSLAMRSGDRGTGELFF. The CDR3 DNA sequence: TGTGCCAGCAGCTTAGCTATGCGAAGTGGTGACAGGGGAACCGGGGAGCTGTTTTTT.

The CDR3 DNA reads as TGTGCCAGCAGCCAAGGTATCTCCGCAGCCTACGAGCAGTACTTC. Protein: CASSQGISAAYEQYF. The chain is built from TRBV4-2 and TRBJ2-7; D remains unclear. There are 15 residues in the CDR3. The germline V gene has CDR1 LGHNA and CDR2 YNFKEQ. Trimming pared 1 base from V and 2 bases from J, leaving 12 bases between.

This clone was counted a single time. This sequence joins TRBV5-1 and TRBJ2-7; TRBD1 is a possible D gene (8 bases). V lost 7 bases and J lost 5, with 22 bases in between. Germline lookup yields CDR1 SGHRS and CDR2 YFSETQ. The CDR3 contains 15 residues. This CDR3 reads CASRSFVTGGDEQYF. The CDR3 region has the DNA TGCGCCAGCCGTAGCTTCGTTACAGGGGGGGACGAGCAGTACTTC.

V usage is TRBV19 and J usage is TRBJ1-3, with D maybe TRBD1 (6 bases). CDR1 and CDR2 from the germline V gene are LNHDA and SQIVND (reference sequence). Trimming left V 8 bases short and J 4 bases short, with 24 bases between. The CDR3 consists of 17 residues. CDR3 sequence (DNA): TGTGCCAGTCAACCCCCGAAGGGGGTAACGGGGGGAAACACCATATATTTT. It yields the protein CASQPPKGVTGGNTIYF.

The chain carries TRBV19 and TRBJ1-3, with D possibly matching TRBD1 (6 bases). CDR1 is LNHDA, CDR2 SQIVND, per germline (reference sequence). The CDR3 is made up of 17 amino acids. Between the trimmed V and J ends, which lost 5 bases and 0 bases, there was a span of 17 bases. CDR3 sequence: CASSLKRTDPSGNTIYF. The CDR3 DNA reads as TGTGCCAGTAGTCTTAAAAGGACAGACCCCTCTGGAAACACCATATATTTT.

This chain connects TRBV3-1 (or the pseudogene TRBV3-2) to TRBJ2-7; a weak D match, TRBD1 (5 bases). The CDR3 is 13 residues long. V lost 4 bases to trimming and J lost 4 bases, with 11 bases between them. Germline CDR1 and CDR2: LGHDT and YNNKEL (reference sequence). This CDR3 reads CASSRAYRYEQYF. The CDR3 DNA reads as TGTGCCAGCAGCCGAGCTTACAGGTACGAGCAGTACTTC.

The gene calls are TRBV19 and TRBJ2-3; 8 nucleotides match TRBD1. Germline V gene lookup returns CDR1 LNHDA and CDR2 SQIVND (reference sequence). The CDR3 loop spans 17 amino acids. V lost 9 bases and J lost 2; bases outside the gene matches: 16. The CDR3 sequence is CASRYGLGQGHTDTQYF. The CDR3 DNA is TGTGCCAGCAGGTATGGGCTTGGACAGGGCCACACAGATACGCAGTATTTT.

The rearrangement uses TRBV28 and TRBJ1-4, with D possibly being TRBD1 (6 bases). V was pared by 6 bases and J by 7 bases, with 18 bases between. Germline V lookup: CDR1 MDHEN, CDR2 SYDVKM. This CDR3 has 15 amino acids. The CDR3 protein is CASSASGGAGEKLFF. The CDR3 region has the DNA TGTGCCAGCAGCGCCTCGGGGGGCGCGGGTGAAAAACTGTTTTTT. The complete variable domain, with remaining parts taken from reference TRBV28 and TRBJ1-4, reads DVKVTQSSRYLVKRTGEKVFLECVQDMDHENMFWYRQDPGLGLRLIYFSYDVKMKEKGDIPEGYSVSREKKERFSLILESASTNQTSMYLCASSASGGAGEKLFFGSGTQLSVL.

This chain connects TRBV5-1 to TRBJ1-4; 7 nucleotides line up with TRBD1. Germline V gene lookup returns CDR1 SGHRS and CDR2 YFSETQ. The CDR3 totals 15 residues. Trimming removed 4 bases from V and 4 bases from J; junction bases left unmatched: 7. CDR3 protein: CASSISRQGNEKLFF. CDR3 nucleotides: TGCGCCAGCAGCATCAGCCGACAGGGTAATGAAAAACTGTTTTTT.

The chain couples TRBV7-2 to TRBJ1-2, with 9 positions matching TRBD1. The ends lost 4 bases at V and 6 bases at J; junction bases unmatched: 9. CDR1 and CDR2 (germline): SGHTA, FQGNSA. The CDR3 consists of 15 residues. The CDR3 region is CASSWTGTGRDGYTF. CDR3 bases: TGTGCCAGCAGCTGGACAGGGACAGGGAGGGATGGCTACACCTTC. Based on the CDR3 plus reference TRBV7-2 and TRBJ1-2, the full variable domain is GAGVSQSPSNKVTEKGKDVELRCDPISGHTALYWYRQSLGQGLEFLIYFQGNSAPDKSGLPSDRFSAERTGGSVSTLTIQRTQQEDSAVYLCASSWTGTGRDGYTFGSGTRLTVV.

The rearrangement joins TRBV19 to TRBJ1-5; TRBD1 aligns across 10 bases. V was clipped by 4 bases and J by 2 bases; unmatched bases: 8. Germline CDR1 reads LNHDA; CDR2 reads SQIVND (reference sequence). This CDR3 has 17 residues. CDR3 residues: CASSTTGGVIGNQPQHF. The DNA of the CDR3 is TGTGCCAGTAGTACGACAGGGGGCGTAATCGGCAATCAGCCCCAGCATTTT.

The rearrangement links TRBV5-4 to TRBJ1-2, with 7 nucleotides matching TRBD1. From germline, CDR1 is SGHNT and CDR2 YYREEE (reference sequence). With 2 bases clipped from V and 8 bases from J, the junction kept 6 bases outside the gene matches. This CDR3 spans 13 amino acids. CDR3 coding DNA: TGTGCCAGCAGCTTAAGGGGGCGGGAAGGCTACACCTTC. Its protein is CASSLRGREGYTF.

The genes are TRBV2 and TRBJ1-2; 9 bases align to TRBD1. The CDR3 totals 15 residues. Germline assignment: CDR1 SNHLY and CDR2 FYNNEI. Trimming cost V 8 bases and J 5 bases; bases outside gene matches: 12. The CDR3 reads CASLRITGGAYGYTF. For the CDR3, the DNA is TGTGCCAGCTTACGAATTACAGGGGGCGCATATGGCTACACCTTC.

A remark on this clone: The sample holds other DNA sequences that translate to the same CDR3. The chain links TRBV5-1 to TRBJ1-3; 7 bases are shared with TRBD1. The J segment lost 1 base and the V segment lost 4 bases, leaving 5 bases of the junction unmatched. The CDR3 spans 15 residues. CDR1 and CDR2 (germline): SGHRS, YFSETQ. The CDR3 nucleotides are TGCGCCAGCAGCCTGGAGACAGGGTCTGGAAACACCATATATTTT. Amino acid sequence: CASSLETGSGNTIYF.